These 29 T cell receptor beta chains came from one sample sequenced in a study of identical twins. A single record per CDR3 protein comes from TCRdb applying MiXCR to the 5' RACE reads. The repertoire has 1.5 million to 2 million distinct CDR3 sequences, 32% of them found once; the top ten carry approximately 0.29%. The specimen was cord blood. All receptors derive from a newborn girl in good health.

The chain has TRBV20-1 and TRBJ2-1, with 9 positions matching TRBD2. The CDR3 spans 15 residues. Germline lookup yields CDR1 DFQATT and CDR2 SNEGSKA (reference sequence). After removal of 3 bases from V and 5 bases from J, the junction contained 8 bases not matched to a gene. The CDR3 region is CSARSPLAGHNEQFF. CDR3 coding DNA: TGCAGTGCTAGGAGTCCACTAGCGGGCCACAATGAGCAGTTCTTC.

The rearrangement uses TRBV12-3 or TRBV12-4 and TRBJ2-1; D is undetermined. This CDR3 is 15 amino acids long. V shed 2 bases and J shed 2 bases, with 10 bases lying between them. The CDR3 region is CASSLRVSPYNEQFF. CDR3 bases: TGTGCCAGCAGTTTAAGGGTCTCCCCCTACAATGAGCAGTTCTTC.

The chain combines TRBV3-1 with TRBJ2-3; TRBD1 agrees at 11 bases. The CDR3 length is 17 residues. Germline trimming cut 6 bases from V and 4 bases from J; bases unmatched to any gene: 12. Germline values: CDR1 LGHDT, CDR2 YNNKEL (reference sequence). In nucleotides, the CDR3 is TGTGCCAGCAGTCCTTTTGAACCGGGACAGGGGGCAGATACGCAGTATTTT. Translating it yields CASSPFEPGQGADTQYF.

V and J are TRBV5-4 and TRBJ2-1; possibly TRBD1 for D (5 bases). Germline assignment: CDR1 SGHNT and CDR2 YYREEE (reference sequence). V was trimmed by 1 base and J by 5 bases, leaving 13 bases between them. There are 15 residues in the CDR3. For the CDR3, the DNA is TGTGCCAGCAGCTTGAACAGGATACGAGACAATGAGCAGTTCTTC. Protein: CASSLNRIRDNEQFF.

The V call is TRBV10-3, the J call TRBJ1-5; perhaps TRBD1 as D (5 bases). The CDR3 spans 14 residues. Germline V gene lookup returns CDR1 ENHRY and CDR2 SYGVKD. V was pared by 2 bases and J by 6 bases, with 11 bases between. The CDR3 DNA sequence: TGTGCCATCAGTGAGGGCAGGGTGGGTCAGCCCCAGCATTTT. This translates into CAISEGRVGQPQHF.

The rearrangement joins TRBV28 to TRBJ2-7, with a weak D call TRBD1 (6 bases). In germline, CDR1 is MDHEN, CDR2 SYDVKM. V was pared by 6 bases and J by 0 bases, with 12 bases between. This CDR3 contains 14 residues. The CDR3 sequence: CASRKPDSSYEQYF. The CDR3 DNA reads TGTGCCAGCAGGAAGCCGGACAGCTCCTACGAGCAGTACTTC.

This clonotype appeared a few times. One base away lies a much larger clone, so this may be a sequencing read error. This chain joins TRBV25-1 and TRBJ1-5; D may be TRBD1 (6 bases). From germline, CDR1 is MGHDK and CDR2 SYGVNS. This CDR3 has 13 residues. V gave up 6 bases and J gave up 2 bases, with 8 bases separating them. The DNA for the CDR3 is TGTGCCAGCAGAGCAGGGGGCAATCAGCCCCAGCATTTT. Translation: CASRAGGNQPQHF.

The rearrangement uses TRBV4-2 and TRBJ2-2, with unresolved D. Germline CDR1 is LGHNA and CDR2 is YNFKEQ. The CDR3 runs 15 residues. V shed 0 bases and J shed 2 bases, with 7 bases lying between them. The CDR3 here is CASSQEAYNTGELFF. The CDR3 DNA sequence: TGTGCCAGCAGCCAAGAGGCGTATAACACCGGGGAGCTGTTTTTT.

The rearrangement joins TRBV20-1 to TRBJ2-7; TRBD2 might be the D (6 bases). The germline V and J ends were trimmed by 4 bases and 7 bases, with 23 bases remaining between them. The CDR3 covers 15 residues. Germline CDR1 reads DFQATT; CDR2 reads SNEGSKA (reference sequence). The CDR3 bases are TGCAGTGCTAAAAAAAACTCAAACCGGGACTCAGAGCAGTACTTC. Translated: CSAKKNSNRDSEQYF.

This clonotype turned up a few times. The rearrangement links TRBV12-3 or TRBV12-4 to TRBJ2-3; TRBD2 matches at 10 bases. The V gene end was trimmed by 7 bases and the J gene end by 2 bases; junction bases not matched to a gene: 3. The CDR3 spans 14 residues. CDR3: CASILAGATDTQYF. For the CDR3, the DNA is TGTGCCAGCATTCTAGCGGGAGCCACAGATACGCAGTATTTT.

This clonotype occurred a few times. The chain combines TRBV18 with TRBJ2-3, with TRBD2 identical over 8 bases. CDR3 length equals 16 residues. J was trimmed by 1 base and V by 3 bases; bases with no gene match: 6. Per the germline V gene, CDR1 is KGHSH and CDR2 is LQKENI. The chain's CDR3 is CASSPKGLAGTDTQYF. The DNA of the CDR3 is TGTGCCAGCTCACCTAAAGGACTAGCAGGCACAGATACGCAGTATTTT.

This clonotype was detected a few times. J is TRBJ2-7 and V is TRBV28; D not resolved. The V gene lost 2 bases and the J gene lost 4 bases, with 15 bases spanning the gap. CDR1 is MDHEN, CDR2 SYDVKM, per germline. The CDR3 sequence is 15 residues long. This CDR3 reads CASSLLSPVAYEQYF. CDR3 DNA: TGTGCCAGCAGTTTACTTTCCCCGGTGGCGTACGAGCAGTACTTC.

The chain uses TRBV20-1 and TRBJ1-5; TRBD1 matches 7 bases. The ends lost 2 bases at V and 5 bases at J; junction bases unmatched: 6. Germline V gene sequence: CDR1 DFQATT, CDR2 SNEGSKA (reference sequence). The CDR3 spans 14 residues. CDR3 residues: CSARTRGSYQPQHF. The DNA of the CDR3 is TGCAGTGCTAGAACCAGGGGGTCCTATCAGCCCCAGCATTTT.

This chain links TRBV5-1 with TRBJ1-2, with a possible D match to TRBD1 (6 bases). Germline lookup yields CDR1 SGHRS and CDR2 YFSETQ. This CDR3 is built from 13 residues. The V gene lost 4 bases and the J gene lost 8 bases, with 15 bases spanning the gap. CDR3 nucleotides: TGCGCCAGCAGCCAGATGGGGGGCCGGGGCTACACCTTC. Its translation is CASSQMGGRGYTF.

The CDR3 sequence: CSASSRPGRWYTDTQYF. Written as DNA, the CDR3 is TGCAGTGCTAGCTCTCGTCCCGGGCGCTGGTACACAGATACGCAGTATTTT. The chain combines TRBV20-1 with TRBJ2-3; no reliable D call. The V end was cut by 3 bases, the J end by 2 bases, with 21 bases between. Germline CDR1 DFQATT, CDR2 SNEGSKA (reference sequence). The CDR3 consists of 17 residues.

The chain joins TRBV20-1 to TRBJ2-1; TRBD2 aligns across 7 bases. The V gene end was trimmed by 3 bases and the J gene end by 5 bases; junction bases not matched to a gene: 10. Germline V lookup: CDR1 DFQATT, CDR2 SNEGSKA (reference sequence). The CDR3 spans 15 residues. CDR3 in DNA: TGCAGTGCTAGGGACCTAGCGGCGTCCAACAATGAGCAGTTCTTC. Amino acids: CSARDLAASNNEQFF.

CDR3 sequence reads: CATPWGEESYNEQFF. CDR3 coding DNA: TGTGCCACCCCCTGGGGGGAAGAGTCCTACAATGAGCAGTTCTTC. The chain combines TRBV24-1 with TRBJ2-1; possibly TRBD2 for D (6 bases). Germline V gene lookup returns CDR1 KGHDR and CDR2 SFDVKD. The length of the CDR3 is 15 residues. The V gene lost 9 bases and the J gene lost 1 base, with 15 bases spanning the gap.

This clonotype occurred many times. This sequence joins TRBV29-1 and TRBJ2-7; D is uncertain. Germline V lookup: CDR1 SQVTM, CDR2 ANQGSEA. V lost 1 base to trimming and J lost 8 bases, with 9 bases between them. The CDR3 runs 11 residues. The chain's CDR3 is CSVEVTRKQYF. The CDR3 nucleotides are TGCAGCGTTGAAGTTACCAGAAAGCAGTACTTC.

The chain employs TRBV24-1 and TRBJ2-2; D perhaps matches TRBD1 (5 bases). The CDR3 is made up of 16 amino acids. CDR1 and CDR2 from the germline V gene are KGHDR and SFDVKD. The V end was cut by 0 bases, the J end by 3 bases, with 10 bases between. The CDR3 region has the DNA TGTGCCACCAGTGATTTGGGCCAGGGATACACCGGGGAGCTGTTTTTT. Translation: CATSDLGQGYTGELFF.

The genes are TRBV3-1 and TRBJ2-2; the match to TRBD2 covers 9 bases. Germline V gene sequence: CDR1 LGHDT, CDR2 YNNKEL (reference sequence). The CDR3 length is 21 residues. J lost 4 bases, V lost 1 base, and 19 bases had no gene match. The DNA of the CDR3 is TGTGCCAGCAGCCAAGGATGGAGACGGGGTGGACTAGCGAACATCACCGGGGAGCTGTTTTTT. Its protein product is CASSQGWRRGGLANITGELFF.

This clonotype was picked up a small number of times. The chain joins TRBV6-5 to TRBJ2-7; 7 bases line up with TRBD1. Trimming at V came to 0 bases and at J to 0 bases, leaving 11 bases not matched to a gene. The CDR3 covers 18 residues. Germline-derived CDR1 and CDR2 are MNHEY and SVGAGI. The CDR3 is CASSYSPPRDRSSYEQYF. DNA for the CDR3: TGTGCCAGCAGTTACTCGCCACCCCGGGACAGAAGCTCCTACGAGCAGTACTTC.

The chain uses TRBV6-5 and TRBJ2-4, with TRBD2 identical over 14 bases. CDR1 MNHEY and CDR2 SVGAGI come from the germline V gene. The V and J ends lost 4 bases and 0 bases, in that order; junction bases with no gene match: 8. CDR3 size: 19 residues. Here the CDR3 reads CASSSPGLAGALAKNIQYF. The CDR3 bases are TGTGCCAGCAGTTCTCCGGGACTAGCGGGGGCCTTAGCCAAAAACATTCAGTACTTC.

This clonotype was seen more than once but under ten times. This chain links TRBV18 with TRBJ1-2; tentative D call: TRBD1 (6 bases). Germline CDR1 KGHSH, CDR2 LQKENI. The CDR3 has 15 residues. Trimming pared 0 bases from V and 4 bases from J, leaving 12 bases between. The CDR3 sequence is CASSPPLQGSYGYTF. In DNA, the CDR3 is TGTGCCAGCTCACCACCCCTACAGGGCTCCTATGGCTACACCTTC.

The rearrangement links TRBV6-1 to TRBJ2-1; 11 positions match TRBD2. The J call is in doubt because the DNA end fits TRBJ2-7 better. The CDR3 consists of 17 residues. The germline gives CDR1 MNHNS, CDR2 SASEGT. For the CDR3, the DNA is TGTGCCAGCAGTGAACTTTTACTAGCGGGGGCTCACAATGAGCAGTACTTC. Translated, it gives CASSELLLAGAHNEQYF.

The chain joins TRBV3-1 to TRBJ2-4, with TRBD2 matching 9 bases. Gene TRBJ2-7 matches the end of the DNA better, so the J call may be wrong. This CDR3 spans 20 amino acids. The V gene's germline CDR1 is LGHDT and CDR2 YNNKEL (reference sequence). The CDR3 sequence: CASSRGIAGRRSGGLSEQYF. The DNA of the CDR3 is TGTGCCAGCAGCCGCGGTATTGCCGGCAGGCGTAGCGGGGGACTCAGCGAGCAGTACTTC.

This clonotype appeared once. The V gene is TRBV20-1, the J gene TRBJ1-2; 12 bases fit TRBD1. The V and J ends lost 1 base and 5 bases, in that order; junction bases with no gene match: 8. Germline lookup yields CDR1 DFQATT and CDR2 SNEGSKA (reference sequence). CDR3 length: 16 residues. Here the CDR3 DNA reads TGCAGTGCTAGAGTTACGACGGGACAGGGGGCTTATGGCTACACCTTC. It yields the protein CSARVTTGQGAYGYTF.

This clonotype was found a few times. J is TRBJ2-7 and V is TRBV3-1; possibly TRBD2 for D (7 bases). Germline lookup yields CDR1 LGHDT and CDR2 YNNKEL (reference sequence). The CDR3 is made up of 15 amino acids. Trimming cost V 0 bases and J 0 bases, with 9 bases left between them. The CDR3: CASSQEGGLSYEQYF. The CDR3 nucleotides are TGTGCCAGCAGCCAAGAGGGGGGGCTCTCCTACGAGCAGTACTTC.

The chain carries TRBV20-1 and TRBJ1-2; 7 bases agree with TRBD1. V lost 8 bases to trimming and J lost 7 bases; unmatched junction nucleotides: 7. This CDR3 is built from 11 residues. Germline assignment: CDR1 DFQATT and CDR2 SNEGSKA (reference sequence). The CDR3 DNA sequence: TGCAGTCCAGGGGGGGCCGGTGGCTACACCTTC. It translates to CSPGGAGGYTF.

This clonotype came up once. CDR3 in DNA: TGCAGTGCTAGGGGTAGCGGGGGGTTCTTATACAATGAGCAGTTCTTC. It encodes CSARGSGGFLYNEQFF. The chain has TRBV20-1 and TRBJ2-1, with 10 bases identical to TRBD2. The germline CDR1 and CDR2 sequences are DFQATT and SNEGSKA (reference sequence). J gave up 4 bases and V 3 bases, and 9 bases lay outside the gene matches. The CDR3 is 16 residues long.